This is a list of T cell receptor beta chains from one sample in a study of T cells after yellow fever vaccination. TCRdb re-derived calls from the 5' RACE reads in MiXCR, one entry per CDR3 protein. The sample has a few hundred thousand distinct CDR3 sequences, around 6.8% seen once. Material: PBMCs, obtained approximately 40 days after the first yellow fever vaccination. The receptors derive from a man aged 18 to 29 who received the YFV17D yellow fever vaccine. Each CDR3 is given without its conserved first and last residue. D genes are given only for firm matches.

d_call,j_call,v_call,cdr3_aa
TRBD2,TRBJ2-3,TRBV3-1,ASSPGAIPGLAGLSTDTQY
-,TRBJ2-7,TRBV4-3,ASSQEGGYEQY
-,TRBJ1-2,TRBV12-3/TRBV12-4,ASSLARGQANYGYT
-,TRBJ1-5,TRBV4-1,ASSFRHLNQPQH
TRBD1,TRBJ1-1,TRBV5-1,ASSGSTGGTEAF
TRBD1,TRBJ1-2,TRBV28,ASRLTGSPRGYT
-,TRBJ2-4,TRBV5-1,ASSISDKNIQY
-,TRBJ1-1,TRBV5-1,ASSFGTGNMRTEAF
-,TRBJ2-7,TRBV29-1,SVTGNYEQY
-,TRBJ2-7,TRBV4-3,ASSQDYIRDYEQY
-,TRBJ2-2,TRBV7-2,ASSSLPGTAGELF
-,TRBJ1-3,TRBV6-2/TRBV6-3,ASSNSGNTIY
-,TRBJ1-2,TRBV4-1,ASSQDARDTYGYT
TRBD1,TRBJ1-4,TRBV5-4,ASSLRTGREKLF
TRBD1,TRBJ2-7,TRBV18,ASSGDRFPYEQY
-,TRBJ2-5,TRBV4-1,ASSLLIAFPETQY
TRBD1,TRBJ1-2,TRBV29-1,SVGQGPLGYGYT
-,TRBJ2-3,TRBV18,ASSPPSDTQY
-,TRBJ2-1,TRBV5-6,ASSLGQPSSYNEQF
-,TRBJ2-1,TRBV7-2,ASSSIPGTVYYNEQF
TRBD1,TRBJ2-6,TRBV7-6,ASSERTGPSGANVLT
-,TRBJ1-2,TRBV5-4,ASSLNNRIGSGYT
TRBD1,TRBJ1-6,TRBV5-1,ASSPGGTGGAYNSPLH
-,TRBJ2-5,TRBV25-1,ASPGSETQY
TRBD1,TRBJ2-1,TRBV20-1,SAAGTGHNEQF
-,TRBJ1-2,TRBV10-3,AISEEGLWVGYT
TRBD2,TRBJ2-1,TRBV6-5,ASSYELAGGYNEQF
-,TRBJ2-5,TRBV10-2,ASGQNSETQY
-,TRBJ1-5,TRBV20-1,SASQDSNQPQH
TRBD2,TRBJ2-3,TRBV20-1,SAAPTSGGITDTQY
-,TRBJ1-3,TRBV11-2,ASSPRHSSGNTIY
-,TRBJ1-6,TRBV7-9,ASSPLGRYNSPLH
TRBD1,TRBJ1-4,TRBV7-9,ASSFLPPGQGSEKLF
-,TRBJ2-5,TRBV7-3,ASSPGLGETQY
TRBD1,TRBJ1-4,TRBV27,ASTRRQGALEKLF
TRBD2,TRBJ2-7,TRBV10-3,AASSGERSYEQY
TRBD2,TRBJ2-3,TRBV4-2,ASSQDPRGGGDTQY
-,TRBJ2-2,TRBV6-6,ASIGPYTGELF
-,TRBJ2-5,TRBV20-1,SARDSARLGGTQY
-,TRBJ1-5,TRBV5-6,ASSRATGYNQPQH
-,TRBJ2-7,TRBV7-2,ASSLDSGEQY
TRBD2,TRBJ2-7,TRBV27,ASRAGVAYEQY
TRBD1,TRBJ2-3,TRBV7-2,ASSLAPGQGGTDTQY
TRBD1,TRBJ1-2,TRBV12-3/TRBV12-4,ASSQDRGHGYT
TRBD1,TRBJ2-7,TRBV5-4,ASTLGQGDEQY
-,TRBJ1-3,TRBV29-1,SVEDVAPSSGNTIY
-,TRBJ1-6,TRBV20-1,SANGAGGNSPLH
-,TRBJ1-4,TRBV5-1,ASSLERDKEKLF
-,TRBJ2-1,TRBV5-6,ASSFQGFNEQF
TRBD1,TRBJ2-7,TRBV4-1,ASSQIGTVPSDEQY
-,TRBJ2-2,TRBV5-5,ASSLATGNTGELF
-,TRBJ2-5,TRBV6-2/TRBV6-3,ASSAARKTQY
TRBD1,TRBJ2-2,TRBV4-1,ASSLTGGGTGELF
-,TRBJ1-4,TRBV6-5,ASSYRTTIEKLF
-,TRBJ2-6,TRBV18,ASSPQGGPGANVLT
-,TRBJ2-3,TRBV5-1,ASSYTWRQRVTQY
-,TRBJ2-7,TRBV7-9,ASSLALGQKSYEQY
TRBD2,TRBJ2-1,TRBV13,ASSLSPSGGDEQF
TRBD2,TRBJ2-1,TRBV11-2,ASSDFAGGPENEQF
TRBD1,TRBJ2-7,TRBV6-1,ASSATDRTYEQY